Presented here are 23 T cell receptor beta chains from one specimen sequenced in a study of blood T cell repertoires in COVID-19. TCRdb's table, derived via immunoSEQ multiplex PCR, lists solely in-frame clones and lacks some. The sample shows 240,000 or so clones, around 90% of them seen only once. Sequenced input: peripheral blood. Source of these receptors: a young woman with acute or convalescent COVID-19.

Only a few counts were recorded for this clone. The CDR3 is CATSRGSLAGGSFGELFF. For the CDR3, the DNA is TGTGCCACCAGCAGAGGAAGCCTTGCCGGCGGGAGCTTCGGGGAGCTGTTTTTT. This chain uses TRBV15 with TRBJ2-2, with TRBD2 matching over 7 bases. The V gene's germline CDR1 is LNHNV and CDR2 YYDKDF (reference sequence). The CDR3 totals 18 residues. V lost 1 base, J lost 7 bases, and 15 bases stayed unmatched.

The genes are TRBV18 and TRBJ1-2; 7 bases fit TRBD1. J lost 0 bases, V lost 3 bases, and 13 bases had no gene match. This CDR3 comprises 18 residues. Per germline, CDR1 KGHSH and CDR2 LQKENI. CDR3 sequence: CASSPTGPGQFPNYGYTF. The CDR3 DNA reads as TGTGCCAGCTCACCGACGGGTCCGGGACAGTTCCCTAACTATGGCTACACCTTC.

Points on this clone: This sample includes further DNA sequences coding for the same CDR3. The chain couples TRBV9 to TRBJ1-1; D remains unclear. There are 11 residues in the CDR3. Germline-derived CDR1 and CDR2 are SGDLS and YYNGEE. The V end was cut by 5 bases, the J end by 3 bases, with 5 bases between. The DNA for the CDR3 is TGTGCCAGCAGGTCGGACACTGAAGCTTTCTTT. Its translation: CASRSDTEAFF.

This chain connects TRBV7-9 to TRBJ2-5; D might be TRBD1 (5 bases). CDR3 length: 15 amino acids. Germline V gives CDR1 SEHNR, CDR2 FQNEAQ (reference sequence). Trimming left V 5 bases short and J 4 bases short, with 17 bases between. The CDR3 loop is CASSPGVGAAETQYF. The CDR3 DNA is TGTGCCAGCAGCCCTGGGGTAGGGGCGGCAGAGACCCAGTACTTC.

This CDR3 is CASSSVGDYGYTF. As DNA, the CDR3 is TGTGCCAGCAGTTCCGTCGGAGACTATGGCTACACCTTC. V is TRBV27 and J is TRBJ1-2; D call uncertain. With 4 bases removed from V and 3 bases from J, the gap between germline ends came to 9 bases. CDR3 length: 13 residues. Looked up from germline, CDR1 is MNHEY and CDR2 is SMNVEV (reference sequence).

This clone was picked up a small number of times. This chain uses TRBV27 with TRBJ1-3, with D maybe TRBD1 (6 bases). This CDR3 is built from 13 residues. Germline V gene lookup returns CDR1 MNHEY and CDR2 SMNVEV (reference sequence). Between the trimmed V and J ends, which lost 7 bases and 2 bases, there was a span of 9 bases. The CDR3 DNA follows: TGTGCCAGCACACAGGGACCTGGAAACACCATATATTTT. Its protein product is CASTQGPGNTIYF.

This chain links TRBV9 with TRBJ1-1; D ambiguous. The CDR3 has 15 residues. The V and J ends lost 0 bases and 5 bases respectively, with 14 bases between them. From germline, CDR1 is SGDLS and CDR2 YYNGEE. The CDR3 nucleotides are TGTGCCAGCAGCGTAGACCCAGGTCGGAGGACTGAAGCTTTCTTT. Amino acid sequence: CASSVDPGRRTEAFF.

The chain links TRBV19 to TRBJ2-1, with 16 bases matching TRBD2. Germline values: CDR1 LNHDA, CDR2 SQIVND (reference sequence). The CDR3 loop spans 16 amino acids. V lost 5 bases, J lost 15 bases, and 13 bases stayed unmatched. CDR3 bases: TGTGCCAGTAGTGTGTCCGGGACTAGCGGGAGGGCCGGGGGGTTCTTC. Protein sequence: CASSVSGTSGRAGGFF.

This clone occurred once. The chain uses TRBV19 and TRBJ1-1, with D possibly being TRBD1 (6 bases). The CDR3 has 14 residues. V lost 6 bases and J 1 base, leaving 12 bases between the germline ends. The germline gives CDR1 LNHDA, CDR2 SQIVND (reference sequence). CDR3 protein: CASRVTGANTEAFF. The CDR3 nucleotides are TGTGCCAGTAGAGTGACAGGCGCGAACACTGAAGCTTTCTTT.

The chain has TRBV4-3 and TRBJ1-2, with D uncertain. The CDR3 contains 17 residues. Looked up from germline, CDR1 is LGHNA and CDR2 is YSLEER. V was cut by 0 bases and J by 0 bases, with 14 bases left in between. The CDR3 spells CASSQEFRGLANYGYTF. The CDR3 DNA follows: TGCGCCAGCAGCCAAGAATTCCGGGGATTAGCTAACTATGGCTACACCTTC.

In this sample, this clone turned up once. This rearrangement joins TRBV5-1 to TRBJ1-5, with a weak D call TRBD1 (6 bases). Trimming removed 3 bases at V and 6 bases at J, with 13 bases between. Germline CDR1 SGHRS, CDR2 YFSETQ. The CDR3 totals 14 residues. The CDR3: CASSSLGGGQPQHF. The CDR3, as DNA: TGCGCCAGCAGCTCTCTAGGGGGGGGTCAGCCCCAGCATTTT.

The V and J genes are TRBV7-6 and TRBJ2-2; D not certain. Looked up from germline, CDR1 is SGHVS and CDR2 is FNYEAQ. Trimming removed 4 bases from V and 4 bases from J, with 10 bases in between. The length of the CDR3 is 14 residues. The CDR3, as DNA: TGTGCCAGCAGCTATAGCTCCATCACCGGGGAGCTGTTTTTT. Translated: CASSYSSITGELFF.

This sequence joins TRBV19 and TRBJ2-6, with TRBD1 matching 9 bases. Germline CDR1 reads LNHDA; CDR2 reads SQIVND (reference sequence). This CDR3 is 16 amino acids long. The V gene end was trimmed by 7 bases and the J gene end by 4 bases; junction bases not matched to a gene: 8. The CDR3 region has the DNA TGTGCCAGTATCCCGGACAGGGGTTCAGGGGCCAACGTCCTGACTTTC. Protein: CASIPDRGSGANVLTF.

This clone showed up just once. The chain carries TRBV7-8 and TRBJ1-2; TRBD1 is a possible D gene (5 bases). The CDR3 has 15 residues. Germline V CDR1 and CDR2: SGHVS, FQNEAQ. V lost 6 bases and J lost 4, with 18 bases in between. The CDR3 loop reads CASRISRDGGYGYTF. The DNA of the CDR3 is TGTGCCAGCAGGATTTCCCGCGACGGGGGCTATGGCTACACCTTC.

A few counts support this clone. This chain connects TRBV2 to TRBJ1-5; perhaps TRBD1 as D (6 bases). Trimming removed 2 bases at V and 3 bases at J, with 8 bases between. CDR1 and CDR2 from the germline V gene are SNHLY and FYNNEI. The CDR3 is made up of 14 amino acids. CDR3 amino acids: CASSERTDNQPQHF. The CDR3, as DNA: TGTGCCAGCAGTGAACGGACAGACAATCAGCCCCAGCATTTT.

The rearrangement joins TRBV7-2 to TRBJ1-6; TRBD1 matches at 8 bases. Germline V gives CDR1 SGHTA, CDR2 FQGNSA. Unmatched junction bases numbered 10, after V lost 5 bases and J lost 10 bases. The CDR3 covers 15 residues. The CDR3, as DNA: TGTGCCAGCAGCACGAACGGACAGGGAGGATCACCCCTCCACTTT. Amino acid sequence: CASSTNGQGGSPLHF. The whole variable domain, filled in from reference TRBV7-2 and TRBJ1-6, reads GAGVSQSPSNKVTEKGKDVELRCDPISGHTALYWYRQSLGQGLEFLIYFQGNSAPDKSGLPSDRFSAERTGGSVSTLTIQRTQQEDSAVYLCASSTNGQGGSPLHFGNGTRLTVT.

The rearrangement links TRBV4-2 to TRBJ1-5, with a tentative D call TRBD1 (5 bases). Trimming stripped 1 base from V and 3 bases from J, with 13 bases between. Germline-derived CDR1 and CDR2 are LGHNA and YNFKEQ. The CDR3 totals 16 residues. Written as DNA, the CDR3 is TGTGCCAGCAGCCAAGCCCGTGACAGAAACAATCAGCCCCAGCATTTT. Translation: CASSQARDRNNQPQHF.

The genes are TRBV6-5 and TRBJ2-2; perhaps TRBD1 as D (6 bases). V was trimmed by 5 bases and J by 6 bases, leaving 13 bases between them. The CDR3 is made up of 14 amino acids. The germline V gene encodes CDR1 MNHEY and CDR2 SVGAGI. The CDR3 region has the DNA TGTGCCAGCAGTACAAAACAGGGTTCCGGGGAGCTGTTTTTT. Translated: CASSTKQGSGELFF.

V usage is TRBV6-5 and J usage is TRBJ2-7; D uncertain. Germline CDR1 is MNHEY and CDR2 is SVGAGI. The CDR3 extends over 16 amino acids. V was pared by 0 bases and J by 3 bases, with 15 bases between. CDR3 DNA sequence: TGTGCCAGCAGTTACTCGAACACACCCAAAAGCTACGAGCAGTACTTC. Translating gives CASSYSNTPKSYEQYF.

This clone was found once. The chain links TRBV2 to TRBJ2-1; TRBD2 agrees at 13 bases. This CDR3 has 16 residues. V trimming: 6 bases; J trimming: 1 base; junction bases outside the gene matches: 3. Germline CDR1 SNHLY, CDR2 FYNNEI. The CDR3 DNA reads TGTGCCAGCAGGATACTAGCGGGAGGGTCCTACAATGAGCAGTTCTTC. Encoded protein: CASRILAGGSYNEQFF.

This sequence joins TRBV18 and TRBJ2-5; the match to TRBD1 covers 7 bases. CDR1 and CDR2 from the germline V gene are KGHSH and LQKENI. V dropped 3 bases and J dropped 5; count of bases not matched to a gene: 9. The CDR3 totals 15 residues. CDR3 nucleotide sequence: TGTGCCAGCTCACCGCCGGACAGGTGGGGTGAGACCCAGTACTTC. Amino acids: CASSPPDRWGETQYF.

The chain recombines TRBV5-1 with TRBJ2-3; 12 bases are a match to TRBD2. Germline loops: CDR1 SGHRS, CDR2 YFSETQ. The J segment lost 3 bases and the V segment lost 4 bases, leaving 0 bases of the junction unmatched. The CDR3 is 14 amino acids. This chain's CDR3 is CASSTSGRTDTQYF. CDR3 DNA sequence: TGCGCCAGCAGCACTAGCGGGAGGACAGATACGCAGTATTTT.

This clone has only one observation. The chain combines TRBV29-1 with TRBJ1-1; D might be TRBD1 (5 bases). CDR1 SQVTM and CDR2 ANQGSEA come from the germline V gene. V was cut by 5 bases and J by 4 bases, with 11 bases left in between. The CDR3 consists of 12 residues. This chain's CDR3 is CSVTQTVTEAFF. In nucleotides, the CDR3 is TGCAGCGTTACGCAGACAGTCACTGAAGCTTTCTTT.